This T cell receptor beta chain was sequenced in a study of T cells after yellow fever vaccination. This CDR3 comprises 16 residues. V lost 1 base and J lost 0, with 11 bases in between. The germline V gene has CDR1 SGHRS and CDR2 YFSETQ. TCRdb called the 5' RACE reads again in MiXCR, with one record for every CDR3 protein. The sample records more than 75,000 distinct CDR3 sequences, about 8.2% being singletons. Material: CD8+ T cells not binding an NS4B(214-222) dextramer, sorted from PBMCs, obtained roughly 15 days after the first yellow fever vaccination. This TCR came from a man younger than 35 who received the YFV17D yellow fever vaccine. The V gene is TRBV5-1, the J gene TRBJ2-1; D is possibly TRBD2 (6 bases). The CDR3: CASSLWGESSYNEQFF. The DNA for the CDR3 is TGCGCCAGCAGCTTGTGGGGGGAGAGCTCCTACAATGAGCAGTTCTTC.